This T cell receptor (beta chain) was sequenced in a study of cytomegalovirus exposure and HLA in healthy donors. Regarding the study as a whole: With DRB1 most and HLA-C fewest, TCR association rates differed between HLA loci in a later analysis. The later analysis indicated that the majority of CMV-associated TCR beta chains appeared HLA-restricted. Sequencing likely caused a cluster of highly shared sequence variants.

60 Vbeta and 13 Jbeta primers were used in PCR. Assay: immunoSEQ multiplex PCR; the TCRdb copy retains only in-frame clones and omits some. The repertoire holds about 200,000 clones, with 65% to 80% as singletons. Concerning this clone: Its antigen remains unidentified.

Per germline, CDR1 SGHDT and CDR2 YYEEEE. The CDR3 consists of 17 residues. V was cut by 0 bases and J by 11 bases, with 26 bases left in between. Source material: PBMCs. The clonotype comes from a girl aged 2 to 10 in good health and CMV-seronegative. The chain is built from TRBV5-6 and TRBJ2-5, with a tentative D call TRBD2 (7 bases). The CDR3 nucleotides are TGTGCCAGCAGCTTGGGAGGGGCGGGGGTCGCGGGGGCTTGGCAGTACTTC. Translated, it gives CASSLGGAGVAGAWQYF.